These 17 T cell receptor beta chains share one sample of origin, sequenced in a study of blood T cells in healthy people across ages. Primed by a sample-barcoded 5' primer and a J-beta primer mix, a second PCR proceeded for about 7 to 11 cycles. From the 5' RACE reads, TCRdb called clonotypes with MiXCR, one entry per CDR3 protein. The sample yields about 1.1 million distinct CDR3 sequences, 35% to 40% seen once. Source material: blood. These receptor sequences come from a man younger than 35 in good health.

The sample holds a few counts of this clonotype. The rearrangement joins TRBV6-5 to TRBJ2-5, with unresolved D. Trimming took 5 bases from V and 1 from J, leaving 14 bases between them. The germline V gene encodes CDR1 MNHEY and CDR2 SVGAGI. This CDR3 comprises 15 residues. The CDR3 DNA reads as TGTGCCAGCAGTCTCGGACCTGTCCCCCAAGAGACCCAGTACTTC. Translated, it gives CASSLGPVPQETQYF.

This clonotype was seen more than once but under ten times. This chain joins TRBV6-6 and TRBJ2-3; TRBD2 aligns across 8 bases. There are 16 residues in the CDR3. Germline CDR1 and CDR2: MNHNY and SVGAGI (reference sequence). V shed 5 bases and J 3 bases; nucleotides not matched to a gene: 10. The CDR3 loop reads CASSRKSGGVTDTQYF. The CDR3 coding sequence is TGTGCCAGCAGTCGAAAAAGCGGGGGCGTTACAGATACGCAGTATTTT.

CDR3 region: CASSQVEWADTQYF. As DNA, the CDR3 is TGCGCCAGCAGCCAAGTAGAGTGGGCAGATACGCAGTATTTT. V usage is TRBV4-1 and J usage is TRBJ2-3; D not resolved. CDR1 is MGHRA, CDR2 YSYEKL, per germline. Trimming cost V 1 base and J 4 bases, with 9 bases left between them. The CDR3 runs 14 residues.

The rearrangement uses TRBV5-4 and TRBJ1-1, with no clear D. Per the germline V gene, CDR1 is SGHNT and CDR2 is YYREEE (reference sequence). Trimming took off 3 bases at V and 7 bases at J, with 10 bases between the two ends. The CDR3 loop spans 12 amino acids. In DNA form, the CDR3 reads TGTGCCAGCAGCTCCCCCATGAATGAAGCTTTCTTT. It translates to CASSSPMNEAFF.

Details on this clonotype: The junction does not match germline at one end; this may be a read error. This chain uses TRBV6-5 with TRBJ1-1, with 8 bases lining up with TRBD1. CDR3 length: 13 amino acids. Germline V gives CDR1 MNHEY, CDR2 SVGAGI. Here the CDR3 DNA reads TGTACCAGCAGCAGACAGGGGCACACTGAAGCTTTCTTT. This codes for CTSSRQGHTEAFF.

CDR3: CASSQDKGYSSYNEQYF. The DNA for the CDR3 is TGTGCCAGCAGCCAAGATAAGGGTTACAGCTCCTACAATGAGCAGTACTTC. The J gene is TRBJ2-1, the V gene TRBV4-2; D is undetermined. The DNA end favors TRBJ2-7, so the J call may be wrong. This CDR3 has 17 amino acids. The germline V gene has CDR1 LGHNA and CDR2 YNFKEQ.

This clonotype came up a few times. DNA for the CDR3: TGTGCCAGCAGCCAAGAGCCCGGGTATCCCTACGAGCAGTACTTC. The encoded protein is CASSQEPGYPYEQYF. The chain carries TRBV14 and TRBJ2-7, with no clear D. The CDR3 runs to 15 residues. Germline V gives CDR1 SGHDN, CDR2 FVKESK. Deletions cut 0 bases from V and 2 bases from J, with 11 bases between.

The V call is TRBV6-1, the J call TRBJ1-2; D may be TRBD1 (6 bases). The CDR3 has 15 residues. From germline, CDR1 is MNHNS and CDR2 SASEGT. V lost 7 bases and J 1 base, leaving 16 bases between the germline ends. DNA for the CDR3: TGTGCCAGCACTGTTGGACAGTCGATTAACTATGGCTACACCTTC. Protein product: CASTVGQSINYGYTF.

Points on this clonotype: A read error may account for a junction end that differs from germline. The chain uses TRBV12-3 or TRBV12-4 and TRBJ2-1; 9 bases match TRBD1. The CDR3 is 17 amino acids. The CDR3 is CVSSLFNRRTGDNEQFF. The CDR3 coding sequence is TGTGTCAGCAGTTTATTCAATCGGAGGACAGGGGACAATGAGCAGTTCTTC.

This clonotype was observed a handful of times. The rearrangement uses TRBV7-2 and TRBJ1-1; D is unclear. The CDR3 totals 12 residues. Germline CDR1 reads SGHTA; CDR2 reads FQGNSA. The V and J ends lost 7 bases and 6 bases respectively, with 12 bases between them. CDR3 coding DNA: TGTGCCAGCACCCCCCAACTGGCTGAAGCTTTCTTT. It codes for CASTPQLAEAFF.

V and J are TRBV2 and TRBJ1-1; D remains ambiguous. From germline, CDR1 is SNHLY and CDR2 FYNNEI. The CDR3 consists of 13 residues. Trimming stripped 11 bases from V and 3 bases from J, with 16 bases between. This CDR3 is CAGEAVGDTEAFF. CDR3 DNA sequence: TGTGCCGGGGAGGCAGTGGGAGACACTGAAGCTTTCTTT.

This clonotype appeared a few times. CDR3 sequence reads: CASSPLWGRVLAQPQHF. DNA for the CDR3: TGCGCCAGCAGCCCGTTGTGGGGCAGGGTTCTTGCGCAGCCCCAGCATTTT. The chain combines TRBV4-3 with TRBJ1-5; D is possibly TRBD1 (5 bases). The CDR3 spans 17 residues. Trimming removed 4 bases from V and 7 bases from J, with 23 bases in between. Per the germline V gene, CDR1 is LGHNA and CDR2 is YSLEER.

This chain links TRBV4-1 with TRBJ1-1; 11 nucleotides align to TRBD1. The CDR3 runs to 17 residues. CDR1 and CDR2 from the germline V gene are MGHRA and YSYEKL. V shed 0 bases, J shed 5 bases, and the junction held 8 bases outside the gene matches. The CDR3 nucleotides are TGCGCCAGCAGCCAAGAGTGGACAGGGGGCTTGGATACTGAAGCTTTCTTT. Residues: CASSQEWTGGLDTEAFF.

This chain links TRBV20-1 with TRBJ1-4; TRBD1 matches 9 bases. The J segment lost 4 bases and the V segment lost 5 bases, leaving 8 bases of the junction unmatched. The CDR3 is 15 amino acids. Germline V gene data show CDR1 as DFQATT and CDR2 as SNEGSKA (reference sequence). The CDR3 protein is CSAWDREGNNEKLFF. The CDR3 nucleotides read TGCAGTGCTTGGGACAGGGAAGGAAATAATGAAAAACTGTTTTTT.

The rearrangement uses TRBV9 and TRBJ2-1; 9 bases fit TRBD1. Looked up from germline, CDR1 is SGDLS and CDR2 is YYNGEE. V dropped 4 bases and J dropped 3; count of bases not matched to a gene: 14. This CDR3 comprises 18 residues. The CDR3 DNA is TGTGCCAGCAGCCCACGTCCCGGGACAGGGACCTACTACAATGAGCAGTTCTTC. It yields the protein CASSPRPGTGTYYNEQFF.

The chain couples TRBV20-1 to TRBJ1-4, with 7 bases matching TRBD1. The CDR3 contains 15 residues. The germline gives CDR1 DFQATT, CDR2 SNEGSKA (reference sequence). V trimming: 0 bases; J trimming: 7 bases; junction bases outside the gene matches: 8. CDR3 sequence (DNA): TGCAGTGCTAGAGATCAGGGGGTGCAGGGTGAAAAACTGTTTTTT. Its protein product is CSARDQGVQGEKLFF.

This clonotype was detected only a few times. The chain carries TRBV12-3 or TRBV12-4 and TRBJ2-1, with 11 bases fitting TRBD2. V shed 6 bases, J shed 6 bases, and the junction held 7 bases outside the gene matches. CDR3 length equals 15 residues. DNA of the CDR3: TGTGCCAGCAGCTTACTAGCGGGGGATCGCAATGAGCAGTTCTTC. This sequence encodes CASSLLAGDRNEQFF.